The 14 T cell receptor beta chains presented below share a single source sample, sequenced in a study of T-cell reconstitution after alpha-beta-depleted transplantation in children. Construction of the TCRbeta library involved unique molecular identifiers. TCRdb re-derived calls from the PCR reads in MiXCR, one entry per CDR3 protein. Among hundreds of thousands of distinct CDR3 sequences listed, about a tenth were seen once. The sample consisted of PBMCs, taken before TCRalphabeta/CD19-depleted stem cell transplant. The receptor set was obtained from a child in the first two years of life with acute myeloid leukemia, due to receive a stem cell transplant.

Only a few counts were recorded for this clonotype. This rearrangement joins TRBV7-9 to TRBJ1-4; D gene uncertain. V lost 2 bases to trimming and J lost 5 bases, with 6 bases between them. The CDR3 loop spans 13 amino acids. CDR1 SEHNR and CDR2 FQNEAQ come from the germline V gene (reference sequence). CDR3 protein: CASSLRLNEKLFF. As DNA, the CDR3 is TGTGCCAGCAGCTTAAGGTTAAATGAAAAACTGTTTTTT.

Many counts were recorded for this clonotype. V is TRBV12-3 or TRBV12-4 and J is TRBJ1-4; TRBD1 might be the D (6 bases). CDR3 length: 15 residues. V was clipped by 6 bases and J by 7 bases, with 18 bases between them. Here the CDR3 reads CASRDLTGPSEKLFF. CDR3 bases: TGTGCCAGCAGGGATCTGACAGGTCCCTCTGAAAAACTGTTTTTT.

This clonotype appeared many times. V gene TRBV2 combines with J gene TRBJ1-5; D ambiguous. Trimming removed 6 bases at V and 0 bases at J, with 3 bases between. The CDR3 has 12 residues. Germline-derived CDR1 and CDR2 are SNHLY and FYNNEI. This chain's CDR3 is CASRFSNQPQHF. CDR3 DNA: TGTGCCAGCAGATTTAGCAATCAGCCCCAGCATTTT.

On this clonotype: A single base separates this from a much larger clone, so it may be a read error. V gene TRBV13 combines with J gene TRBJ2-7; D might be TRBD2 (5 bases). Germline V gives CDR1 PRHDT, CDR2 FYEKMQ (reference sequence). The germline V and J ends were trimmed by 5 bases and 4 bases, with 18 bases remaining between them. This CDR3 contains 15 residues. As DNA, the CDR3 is TGTGCCAGCAGCGTCGGGATAGCCGGGTATTACGAGCAGTACTTC. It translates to CASSVGIAGYYEQYF.

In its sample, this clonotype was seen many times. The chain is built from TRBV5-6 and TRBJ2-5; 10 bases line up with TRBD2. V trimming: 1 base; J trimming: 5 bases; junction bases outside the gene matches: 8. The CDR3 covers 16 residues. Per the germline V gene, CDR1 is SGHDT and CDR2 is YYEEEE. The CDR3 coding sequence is TGTGCCAGCAGCTTGCTGCTAGCGGGAGAGGGTGAGACCCAGTACTTC. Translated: CASSLLLAGEGETQYF.

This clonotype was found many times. CDR3 protein: CSAILAGGGNEQFF. Written as DNA, the CDR3 is TGCAGTGCTATACTAGCGGGGGGTGGTAATGAGCAGTTCTTC. This chain uses TRBV20-1 with TRBJ2-1, with 12 nucleotides matching TRBD2. V shed 4 bases, J shed 7 bases, and the junction held 5 bases outside the gene matches. Germline CDR1 reads DFQATT; CDR2 reads SNEGSKA (reference sequence). The CDR3 totals 14 residues.

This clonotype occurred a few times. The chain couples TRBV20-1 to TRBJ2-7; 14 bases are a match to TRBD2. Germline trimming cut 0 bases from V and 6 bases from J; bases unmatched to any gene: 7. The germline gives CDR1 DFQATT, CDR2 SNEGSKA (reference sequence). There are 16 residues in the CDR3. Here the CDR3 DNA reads TGCAGTGCTAGAGACGCTGCCGGGACTAGCGGGAGCGAGCAGTACTTC. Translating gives CSARDAAGTSGSEQYF.

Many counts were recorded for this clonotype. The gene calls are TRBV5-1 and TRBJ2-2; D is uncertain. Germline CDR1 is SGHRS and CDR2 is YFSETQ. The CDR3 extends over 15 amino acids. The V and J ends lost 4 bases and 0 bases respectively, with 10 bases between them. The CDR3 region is CASSVQTTNTGELFF. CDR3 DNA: TGCGCCAGCAGCGTTCAGACAACGAACACCGGGGAGCTGTTTTTT.

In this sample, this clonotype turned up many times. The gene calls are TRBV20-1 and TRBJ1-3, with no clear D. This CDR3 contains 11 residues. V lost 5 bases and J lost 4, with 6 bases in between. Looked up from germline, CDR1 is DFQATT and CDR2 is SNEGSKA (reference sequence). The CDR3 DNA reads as TGCAGTGCTCGTACCGGAAACACCATATATTTT. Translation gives CSARTGNTIYF.

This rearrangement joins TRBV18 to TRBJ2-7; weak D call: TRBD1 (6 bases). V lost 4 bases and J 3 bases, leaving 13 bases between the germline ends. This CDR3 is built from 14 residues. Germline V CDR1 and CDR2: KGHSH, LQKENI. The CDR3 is CASSLGQQYYEQYF. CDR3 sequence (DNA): TGTGCCAGCTCACTCGGACAGCAGTACTACGAGCAGTACTTC.

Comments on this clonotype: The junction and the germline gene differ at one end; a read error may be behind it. CDR3 nucleotide sequence: TGCAGTGCTAGAAGCCGGGATAACTATGGCGACACCTTC. This translates into CSARSRDNYGDTF. The chain is built from TRBV20-1 and TRBJ1-2; D uncertain. The CDR3 spans 13 residues. The germline CDR1 and CDR2 sequences are DFQATT and SNEGSKA (reference sequence).

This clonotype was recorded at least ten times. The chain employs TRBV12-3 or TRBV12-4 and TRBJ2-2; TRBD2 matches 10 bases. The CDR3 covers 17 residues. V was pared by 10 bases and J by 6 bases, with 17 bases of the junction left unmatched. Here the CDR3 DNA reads TGTGCCATCCCTAATAGGCCCCAGCGGGGGGGCCCCGGGGAGCTGTTTTTT. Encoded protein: CAIPNRPQRGGPGELFF.

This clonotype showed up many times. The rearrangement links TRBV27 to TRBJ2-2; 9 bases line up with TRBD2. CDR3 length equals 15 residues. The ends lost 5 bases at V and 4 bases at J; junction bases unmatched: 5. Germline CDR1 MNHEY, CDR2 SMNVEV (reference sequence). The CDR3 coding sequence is TGTGCCAGCAGTCCCGGGACTAGCCTCACCGGGGAGCTGTTTTTT. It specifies CASSPGTSLTGELFF.

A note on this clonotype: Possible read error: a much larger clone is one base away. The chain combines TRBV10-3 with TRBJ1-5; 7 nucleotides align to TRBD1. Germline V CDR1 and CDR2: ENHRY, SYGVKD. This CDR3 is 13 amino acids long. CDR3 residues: CAIGESTGQPQHF. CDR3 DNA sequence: TGTGCCATCGGTGAGTCGACAGGGCAGCCCCAGCATTTT.